Listed below are T cell receptor beta chains from one sample, sequenced in a study of glioma-infiltrating T cells after dendritic cell vaccination. Sequenced by immunoSEQ multiplex PCR; TCRdb stores in-frame clones only, minus some. The sample contains around 78,000 clones, roughly 87% of which appear only once. The sample here was blood, taken after dendritic cell vaccination. The receptors come from a human donor with glioblastoma. The CDR3 runs from the conserved cysteine through the conserved F or W. D genes are given only for firm matches. Expanded clones get a size class; other rows say once, few or many, or leave the size out.

j_gene: TRBJ2-3
v_gene: TRBV5-6
abundance: -
d_gene: TRBD1
CDR3aa: CASSLTDRETQYF
CDR3nt: TGTGCCAGCAGCTTGACGGACAGGGAAACGCAGTATTTT

j_gene: TRBJ2-2
v_gene: TRBV12-5
abundance: -
d_gene: -
CDR3aa: CASGFSTGKGPGELFF
CDR3nt: TGTGCTAGTGGTTTTTCGACAGGCAAGGGTCCCGGGGAGCTGTTTTTT

j_gene: TRBJ2-7
v_gene: TRBV11-3
abundance: -
d_gene: TRBD2
CDR3aa: CATPGGDTYEQYF
CDR3nt: TGTGCCACCCCGGGAGGGGATACCTACGAGCAGTACTTC

j_gene: TRBJ2-1
v_gene: TRBV4-3
abundance: -
d_gene: TRBD1
CDR3aa: CASSQATIGTGGDEQFF
CDR3nt: TGCGCCAGCAGCCAAGCGACCATTGGGACAGGGGGAGATGAGCAGTTCTTC

j_gene: TRBJ2-1
v_gene: TRBV10-1
abundance: -
d_gene: TRBD2
CDR3aa: CASSSGGTDEQFF
CDR3nt: TGCGCCAGCTCAAGCGGGGGTACGGATGAGCAGTTCTTC

j_gene: TRBJ2-1
v_gene: TRBV7-9
abundance: -
d_gene: TRBD2
CDR3aa: CASSFQIAGGNGEQFF
CDR3nt: TGTGCCAGCAGCTTCCAGATTGCGGGAGGTAACGGTGAGCAGTTCTTC

j_gene: TRBJ2-7
v_gene: TRBV5-1
abundance: -
d_gene: TRBD2
CDR3aa: CASSARTRTHEQYF
CDR3nt: TGCGCCAGCAGCGCGAGGACTAGGACGCACGAGCAGTACTTC

j_gene: TRBJ2-5
v_gene: TRBV6-1
abundance: -
d_gene: -
CDR3aa: CASSRTGNGQETQYF
CDR3nt: TGTGCCAGCAGTAGAACAGGGAACGGACAAGAGACCCAGTACTTC

j_gene: TRBJ1-3
v_gene: TRBV2
abundance: -
d_gene: -
CDR3aa: CASSEAVLGGKGNTIYF
CDR3nt: TGTGCCAGCAGTGAAGCGGTCTTGGGAGGGAAGGGAAACACCATATATTTT

j_gene: TRBJ1-4
v_gene: TRBV6-1
abundance: -
d_gene: TRBD1
CDR3aa: CASTRDSWSEKLFF
CDR3nt: TGTGCCAGCACACGGGACAGCTGGAGTGAAAAACTGTTTTTT

j_gene: TRBJ2-3
v_gene: TRBV5-5
abundance: -
d_gene: -
CDR3aa: CASSLQGRTDTQYF
CDR3nt: TGTGCCAGCAGCTTGCAGGGCCGGACGGATACGCAGTATTTT

j_gene: TRBJ2-1
v_gene: TRBV4-3
abundance: -
d_gene: -
CDR3aa: CASSQGRRNNEQFF
CDR3nt: TGCGCCAGCAGCCAAGGTAGGAGGAACAATGAGCAGTTCTTC

j_gene: TRBJ2-5
v_gene: TRBV9
abundance: -
d_gene: TRBD2
CDR3aa: CASSVGLSGGALETQYF
CDR3nt: TGTGCCAGCAGCGTAGGTCTCAGCGGGGGGGCTCTGGAGACCCAGTACTTC

j_gene: TRBJ2-7
v_gene: TRBV29-1
abundance: -
d_gene: TRBD2
CDR3aa: CSVEVSGSLEQYF
CDR3nt: TGCAGCGTTGAAGTTAGCGGGAGTCTCGAGCAGTACTTC

j_gene: TRBJ2-7
v_gene: TRBV18
abundance: -
d_gene: -
CDR3aa: CASSPSWAGKSYEQYF
CDR3nt: TGTGCCAGCTCACCTTCTTGGGCCGGAAAATCCTACGAGCAGTACTTC

j_gene: TRBJ2-1
v_gene: TRBV30
abundance: -
d_gene: TRBD1
CDR3aa: CAWSSDRGDEQFF
CDR3nt: TGTGCCTGGAGCTCGGACAGGGGAGATGAGCAGTTCTTC

j_gene: TRBJ1-2
v_gene: TRBV28
abundance: -
d_gene: -
CDR3aa: CASSLTKNYGYTF
CDR3nt: TGTGCCAGCAGCCTGACAAAGAACTATGGCTACACCTTC

j_gene: TRBJ1-2
v_gene: TRBV2
abundance: -
d_gene: -
CDR3aa: CASSTDRYGYTF
CDR3nt: TGTGCCAGCAGTACGGACAGATATGGCTACACCTTC

j_gene: TRBJ1-2
v_gene: TRBV20-1
abundance: -
d_gene: -
CDR3aa: CSAPNEGSYTF
CDR3nt: TGCAGTGCCCCCAATGAGGGCAGCTACACCTTC

j_gene: TRBJ2-3
v_gene: TRBV2
abundance: -
d_gene: TRBD2
CDR3aa: CASSILRGGADTQYF
CDR3nt: TGTGCCAGCAGTATCCTCCGCGGGGGGGCGGATACGCAGTATTTT

j_gene: TRBJ1-2
v_gene: TRBV4-1
abundance: -
d_gene: TRBD1
CDR3aa: CASSQEQGARGGYTF
CDR3nt: TGCGCCAGCAGCCAGGAACAGGGGGCCAGGGGTGGCTACACCTTC

j_gene: TRBJ2-2
v_gene: TRBV5-1
abundance: -
d_gene: -
CDR3aa: CASSGTGNWNTGELFF
CDR3nt: TGCGCCAGCAGCGGAACCGGGAACTGGAACACCGGGGAGCTGTTTTTT

j_gene: TRBJ2-5
v_gene: TRBV27
abundance: -
d_gene: -
CDR3aa: CASSLGGAQYF
CDR3nt: TGTGCCAGCAGCCTAGGGGGGGCCCAGTACTTC

j_gene: TRBJ2-3
v_gene: TRBV19
abundance: once
d_gene: -
CDR3aa: CASAEGGAKGDTQYF
CDR3nt: TGTGCCAGCGCTGAAGGGGGGGCTAAGGGAGATACGCAGTATTTT

j_gene: TRBJ2-1
v_gene: TRBV4-3
abundance: -
d_gene: -
CDR3aa: CASSQEGGPGHEQFF
CDR3nt: TGCGCCAGCAGCCAAGAAGGGGGACCCGGACATGAGCAGTTCTTC

j_gene: TRBJ2-1
v_gene: TRBV19
abundance: -
d_gene: -
CDR3aa: CASSMAAEFYNEQFF
CDR3nt: TGTGCCAGTAGTATGGCAGCGGAGTTTTACAATGAGCAGTTCTTC

j_gene: TRBJ2-7
v_gene: TRBV15
abundance: few
d_gene: -
CDR3aa: CATSSMASVTYEQYF
CDR3nt: TGTGCCACCAGCAGTATGGCTAGCGTAACCTACGAGCAGTACTTC

j_gene: TRBJ1-1
v_gene: TRBV10-2
abundance: -
d_gene: TRBD1
CDR3aa: CASSEYDRGHTEAFF
CDR3nt: TGCGCCAGCAGTGAGTATGACAGGGGGCATACTGAAGCTTTCTTT

j_gene: TRBJ2-7
v_gene: TRBV7-2
abundance: few
d_gene: -
CDR3aa: CASRPGTDSYEQYF
CDR3nt: TGTGCCAGCAGGCCCGGGACTGACTCCTACGAGCAGTACTTC

j_gene: TRBJ1-2
v_gene: TRBV11-3
abundance: -
d_gene: TRBD1
CDR3aa: CASSREGAGGDYGYTF
CDR3nt: TGTGCCAGCAGCCGAGAGGGGGCAGGGGGCGACTATGGCTACACCTTC

j_gene: TRBJ2-7
v_gene: TRBV5-1
abundance: -
d_gene: TRBD1
CDR3aa: CASSWTGATYEQYF
CDR3nt: TGCGCCAGCAGCTGGACAGGGGCTACCTACGAGCAGTACTTC

j_gene: TRBJ2-3
v_gene: TRBV11-3
abundance: -
d_gene: TRBD2
CDR3aa: CASSRSGGTDTQYF
CDR3nt: TGTGCCAGCAGCCGGAGCGGGGGCACAGATACGCAGTATTTT

j_gene: TRBJ2-7
v_gene: TRBV4-1
abundance: -
d_gene: -
CDR3aa: CASSPAGINYEQYF
CDR3nt: TGCGCCAGCAGCCCAGCCGGGATTAACTACGAGCAGTACTTC

j_gene: TRBJ2-1
v_gene: TRBV11-2
abundance: -
d_gene: -
CDR3aa: CASSLVGSYNEQFF
CDR3nt: TGTGCCAGCAGCTTAGTCGGCTCCTACAATGAGCAGTTCTTC

j_gene: TRBJ2-3
v_gene: TRBV28
abundance: -
d_gene: TRBD2
CDR3aa: CASSFLAGTDTQYF
CDR3nt: TGTGCCAGCAGTTTTCTAGCGGGCACAGATACGCAGTATTTT

j_gene: TRBJ2-3
v_gene: TRBV10-3
abundance: once
d_gene: -
CDR3aa: CAISDSPRNGDTQYF
CDR3nt: TGTGCCATCAGTGATTCCCCCAGGAATGGGGATACGCAGTATTTT

j_gene: TRBJ2-2
v_gene: TRBV13
abundance: -
d_gene: -
CDR3aa: CASSPPRNTGELFF
CDR3nt: TGTGCCAGCAGCCCCCCCCGGAACACCGGGGAGCTGTTTTTT

j_gene: TRBJ2-3
v_gene: TRBV9
abundance: -
d_gene: -
CDR3aa: CASSPPGKGTDTQYF
CDR3nt: TGTGCCAGCAGCCCGCCGGGGAAAGGCACAGATACGCAGTATTTT

j_gene: TRBJ2-7
v_gene: TRBV27
abundance: -
d_gene: -
CDR3aa: CASSPHRQVLGNEQYF
CDR3nt: TGTGCCAGCAGTCCCCACCGACAGGTATTAGGGAACGAGCAGTACTTC

j_gene: TRBJ2-7
v_gene: TRBV10-3
abundance: -
d_gene: -
CDR3aa: CAISDVNEQYF
CDR3nt: TGTGCCATCAGTGATGTCAACGAGCAGTACTTC

j_gene: TRBJ1-4
v_gene: TRBV4-1
abundance: -
d_gene: -
CDR3aa: CASSPRADEKLFF
CDR3nt: TGCGCCAGCAGCCCGCGTGCGGATGAAAAACTGTTTTTT

j_gene: TRBJ2-1
v_gene: TRBV5-1
abundance: few
d_gene: TRBD2
CDR3aa: CASSILAGGRNEQFF
CDR3nt: TGCGCCAGCAGCATACTAGCGGGAGGGCGGAATGAGCAGTTCTTC